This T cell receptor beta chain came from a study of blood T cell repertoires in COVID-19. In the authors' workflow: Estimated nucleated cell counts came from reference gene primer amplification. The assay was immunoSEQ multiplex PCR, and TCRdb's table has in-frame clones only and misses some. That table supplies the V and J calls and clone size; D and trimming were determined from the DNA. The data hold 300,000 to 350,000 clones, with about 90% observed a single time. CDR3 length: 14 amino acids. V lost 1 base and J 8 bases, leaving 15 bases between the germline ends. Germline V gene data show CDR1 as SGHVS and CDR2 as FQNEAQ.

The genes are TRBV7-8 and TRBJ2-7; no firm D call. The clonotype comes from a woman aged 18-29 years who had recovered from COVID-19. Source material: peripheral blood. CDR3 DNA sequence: TGTGCCAGCAGCTTAGACTTGGCGGAGCTACAGCAGTACGTC. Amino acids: CASSLDLAELQQYV.